Below are 9 T cell receptor beta chains sequenced from a single sample in a study of shared clonotypes between healthy human individuals. The table came from immunoSEQ multiplex PCR; TCRdb's copy has only in-frame clones and leaves some out. This repertoire shows a few million clones, more than 90% found once; its top ten account for under 0.15%. Sequenced input: naive CD4+ T cells sorted from blood. The subset denotes: CD45RA+ positively selected. Every receptor here comes from a young man in good health.

The gene calls are TRBV28 and TRBJ1-1; D is uncertain. Germline V gene data show CDR1 as MDHEN and CDR2 as SYDVKM. Trimming removed 3 bases from V and 10 bases from J, with 15 bases in between. The CDR3 runs to 13 residues. CDR3 sequence: CASSLRTASRAFF. The CDR3 DNA follows: TGTGCCAGCAGTTTGCGGACGGCCTCAAGAGCTTTCTTT.

On this clone itself: Other DNA sequences of this sample code for an identical CDR3. The J gene is TRBJ2-3, the V gene TRBV7-2; 12 bases are a match to TRBD2. The CDR3 contains 14 residues. The germline gives CDR1 SGHTA, CDR2 FQGNSA. V shed 3 bases and J 6 bases; nucleotides not matched to a gene: 1. CDR3 nucleotides: TGTGCCAGCAGCTTGGGGACTAGCGGGGATACGCAGTATTTT. Translating gives CASSLGTSGDTQYF.

This chain uses TRBV2 with TRBJ2-3, with D unresolved. CDR3 size: 12 residues. Germline CDR1 SNHLY, CDR2 FYNNEI. V was clipped by 3 bases and J by 4 bases, with 5 bases between them. CDR3 region: CASSENPDTQYF. CDR3 DNA sequence: TGTGCCAGCAGTGAGAACCCAGATACGCAGTATTTT.

This rearrangement joins TRBV2 to TRBJ2-1, with D hard to call. Trimming left V 3 bases short and J 7 bases short, with 13 bases between. Germline lookup yields CDR1 SNHLY and CDR2 FYNNEI. CDR3 length equals 14 residues. The CDR3 region is CASSEELGINEQFF. The CDR3 coding sequence is TGTGCCAGCAGTGAGGAGTTAGGGATAAATGAGCAGTTCTTC.

V is TRBV19 and J is TRBJ1-3; D is undetermined. V was shortened by 8 bases and J by 3 bases, with 14 bases between the two germline ends. The germline V gene encodes CDR1 LNHDA and CDR2 SQIVND (reference sequence). This CDR3 is built from 14 residues. CDR3 in amino acids: CASAFEGIGNTIYF. CDR3 in DNA: TGTGCCAGTGCCTTCGAAGGTATTGGAAACACCATATATTTT.

The chain joins TRBV4-1 to TRBJ2-3, with 14 bases lining up with TRBD2. From germline, CDR1 is MGHRA and CDR2 YSYEKL. V was pared by 2 bases and J by 0 bases, with 13 bases of the junction left unmatched. CDR3 length: 21 residues. CDR3 region: CASSQPRFGTSGGLSTDTQYF. CDR3 DNA: TGCGCCAGCAGCCAACCGAGGTTTGGGACTAGCGGGGGCCTTAGCACAGATACGCAGTATTTT.

V and J are TRBV30 and TRBJ1-1; D is unclear. Germline V gene lookup returns CDR1 GTSNPN and CDR2 SVGIG (reference sequence). The germline V and J ends were trimmed by 2 bases and 3 bases, with 13 bases remaining between them. The CDR3 has 14 residues. The CDR3 DNA is TGTGCCTGGAGTATGAGGGTTGGGGACACTGAAGCTTTCTTT. Protein sequence: CAWSMRVGDTEAFF.

V gene TRBV5-1 combines with J gene TRBJ2-1; TRBD1 aligns across 8 bases. The germline V gene encodes CDR1 SGHRS and CDR2 YFSETQ. This CDR3 has 14 amino acids. V trimming: 0 bases; J trimming: 10 bases; junction bases outside the gene matches: 6. The CDR3 spells CASSLASGGGEQFF. In DNA, the CDR3 is TGCGCCAGCAGCTTGGCCTCAGGGGGCGGGGAGCAGTTCTTC. The full variable domain, completed using reference TRBV5-1 and TRBJ2-1, is KAGVTQTPRYLIKTRGQQVTLSCSPISGHRSVSWYQQTPGQGLQFLFEYFSETQRNKGNFPGRFSGRQFSNSRSEMNVSTLELGDSALYLCASSLASGGGEQFFGPGTRLTVL.

The chain has TRBV29-1 and TRBJ1-2, with D possibly matching TRBD1 (6 bases). Trimming left V 0 bases short and J 6 bases short, with 8 bases between. Germline V gene lookup returns CDR1 SQVTM and CDR2 ANQGSEA. The CDR3 has 12 amino acids. CDR3 loop: CSVEDQGNGYTF. Here the CDR3 DNA reads TGCAGCGTTGAAGATCAGGGGAATGGCTACACCTTC.